Sequencing of this T cell receptor beta chain was carried out in a study of siplizumab effects on memory and regulatory T cells. Findings and caveats of the study: Suppression by proliferating Tregs derived from siplizumab cultures was not verified. Significantly reduced by siplizumab was the cumulative frequency of alloreactive sequences, namely those traceable to unstimulated CD4+ memory cells. Naive T cells appeared more diverse than memory cells and seemed to be major alloresponse contributors.

The CDR3 length is 11 residues. V was shortened by 4 bases and J by 5 bases, with 8 bases between the two germline ends. Germline V gene sequence: CDR1 DFQATT, CDR2 SNEGSKA (reference sequence). About this clone itself: Antigen unknown.

Per sample, some 10^5 TCR templates were assayed. TCRdb's table, derived via immunoSEQ multiplex PCR, lists solely in-frame clones and lacks some. This sample has tens of thousands of clones, with 91% found just once. Sequencing was performed on CD8+ T cells sorted from blood. This receptor was obtained from a human donor in good health. The chain has TRBV20-1 and TRBJ1-2; D is unresolved. Written as DNA, the CDR3 is TGCAGTGCTAAACCCGATTATGGCTACACCTTC. Translated, it gives CSAKPDYGYTF.